The rows below give T cell receptor beta chains drawn from one sample of a study of T cell repertoires in ileal Crohn's disease. The protocol was immunoSEQ multiplex PCR, while the TCRdb copy is restricted to in-frame clones and leaves out a portion. Of some 14,000 clones in the sample, approximately 90% were seen once. Sequencing input: ileal tissue. The source is an adult with Crohn's disease. CDR3s include the opening cysteine and the closing phenylalanine or tryptophan.

v_gene	j_gene	CDR3aa
TRBV7-3	TRBJ2-1	CASSPGVNNEQFF
TRBV7-3	TRBJ1-1	CASSLTESTEAFF
TRBV5-1	TRBJ1-4	CASSFGTGEKLFF
TRBV5-4	-	CASSLGQASYEQYF
TRBV11-2	TRBJ2-1	CASAGDYNEQFF
TRBV21-1	TRBJ2-7	CASSKDRGSEQYF
TRBV25-1	TRBJ1-1	CASSPGNRDAEAFF
TRBV7-3	TRBJ2-1	CASSLTNSGNEQFF
TRBV6-5	TRBJ1-2	CASSYAGGYGYTF
TRBV28	TRBJ1-2	CASSFSGTGNYGYTF
TRBV2	TRBJ1-3	CASSLDSGNTIYF
TRBV7-2	-	CASSFNSGSSYEQYF
TRBV4-1	TRBJ1-1	CASSRGTGTNTEAFF
TRBV4-2	TRBJ2-1	CASSLRPGLAYNEQFF
TRBV11-1	TRBJ2-7	CASSRERDYEQYF
TRBV11-1	TRBJ1-1	CASSPFDRAAFF
TRBV6-6	TRBJ2-1	CASRYGSGGALFEQFF
TRBV9	TRBJ2-2	CASSVSDTGELFF
TRBV7-9	TRBJ2-5	CASSATPVQETQYF
TRBV7-9	TRBJ2-2	CASILTGSNTGELFF
TRBV11-3	TRBJ2-1	CASSRGAGGYNEQFF
TRBV9	TRBJ2-2	CASSVGGKNTGELFF
TRBV19	TRBJ2-5	CASRNMGQEAGETQYF
TRBV5-1	TRBJ1-4	CASSSGQGESFEKLFF
TRBV6-5	-	CASSYTVGLAYEQYF
TRBV19	TRBJ1-2	CASNPGQGDGYTF
TRBV10-3	TRBJ2-7	CAISESPGTRFDEQYF
TRBV30	TRBJ2-6	CAWSATTSGDLSGANVLTF
TRBV25-1	TRBJ2-7	CASSGAYEQYF
TRBV30	TRBJ2-5	CAWNRKDGNQETQYF
TRBV29-1	TRBJ1-1	CSVAETSGTEAFF
TRBV15	TRBJ2-1	CATSRDRYYNEQFF
TRBV9	TRBJ2-7	CASSEGTGGGYEQYF